A selection of T cell receptor beta chains follows, all from one sample in a study of early T cells in non-severe SARS-CoV-2 infection. TCRdb independently ran MiXCR on the 5' RACE reads; one entry per CDR3 protein. The sample lists roughly 62,000 distinct CDR3 sequences; less than 9.5% were seen once. Sequencing input: whole blood. These receptors were collected from an adult who was a healthcare worker with PCR-confirmed SARS-CoV-2 infection or an uninfected control (not recorded which). The CDR3 runs from the conserved cysteine through the conserved F or W. Fields, in order: CDR3 length, V gene, clone size, J gene, D gene, CDR3 protein, CDR3 DNA. The D gene is left open where the match is weak. Part of the rows lack a size; the others show once, few, many or a class for expanded clones.

len: 15; v_gene: TRBV20-1; abundance: few; j_gene: TRBJ2-7; d_gene: TRBD2; CDR3aa: CSARATGTRDYEQYF; CDR3nt: TGCAGTGCTAGGGCAACCGGGACTAGGGACTACGAGCAGTACTTC
len: 14; v_gene: TRBV28; abundance: few; j_gene: TRBJ2-3; d_gene: TRBD2; CDR3aa: CASSFPGGADTQYF; CDR3nt: TGTGCCAGCAGTTTCCCCGGGGGGGCCGATACGCAGTATTTT
len: 13; v_gene: TRBV7-3; abundance: many; j_gene: TRBJ2-1; d_gene: -; CDR3aa: CASSQMGYNEQFF; CDR3nt: TGTGCCAGCAGCCAGATGGGGTACAATGAGCAGTTCTTC
len: 14; v_gene: TRBV29-1; abundance: many; j_gene: TRBJ2-4; d_gene: -; CDR3aa: CSVGEPVAKNIQYF; CDR3nt: TGCAGCGTTGGAGAGCCGGTAGCCAAAAACATTCAGTACTTC
len: 16; v_gene: TRBV5-1; abundance: few; j_gene: TRBJ2-1; d_gene: TRBD2; CDR3aa: CASSLVPSGGPNEQFF; CDR3nt: TGCGCCAGCAGCTTGGTGCCTAGCGGAGGACCCAATGAGCAGTTCTTC
len: 15; v_gene: TRBV7-2; abundance: many; j_gene: TRBJ2-5; d_gene: TRBD2; CDR3aa: CASSLGLADQETQYF; CDR3nt: TGTGCCAGCAGCTTAGGGCTAGCGGACCAAGAGACCCAGTACTTC
len: 14; v_gene: TRBV7-2; abundance: -; j_gene: TRBJ1-1; d_gene: -; CDR3aa: CASSPARANTEAFF; CDR3nt: TGTGCCAGCAGCCCCGCCAGGGCAAACACTGAAGCTTTCTTT
len: 14; v_gene: TRBV20-1; abundance: -; j_gene: TRBJ2-2; d_gene: -; CDR3aa: CSASGDLNTGELFF; CDR3nt: TGCAGTGCTAGTGGAGACTTAAACACCGGGGAGCTGTTTTTT
len: 16; v_gene: TRBV6-1; abundance: many; j_gene: TRBJ2-3; d_gene: TRBD2; CDR3aa: CASSAAPGGGADTQYF; CDR3nt: TGTGCCAGCAGTGCAGCCCCGGGAGGTGGCGCAGATACGCAGTATTTT
len: 14; v_gene: TRBV3-1; abundance: -; j_gene: TRBJ2-7; d_gene: -; CDR3aa: CASTPRDRGYEQYF; CDR3nt: TGTGCCAGCACCCCTCGGGATCGGGGTTACGAGCAGTACTTC
len: 15; v_gene: TRBV6-6; abundance: many; j_gene: TRBJ2-1; d_gene: -; CDR3aa: CASKIAGSDNNEQFF; CDR3nt: TGTGCCAGCAAAATAGCTGGAAGCGACAACAATGAGCAGTTCTTC
len: 15; v_gene: TRBV28; abundance: many; j_gene: TRBJ2-7; d_gene: TRBD1; CDR3aa: CASSLRTGGTYEQYF; CDR3nt: TGTGCCAGCAGTTTAAGGACAGGGGGGACCTACGAGCAGTACTTC
len: 15; v_gene: TRBV24-1; abundance: many; j_gene: TRBJ1-5; d_gene: -; CDR3aa: CATSDSQGSNQPQHF; CDR3nt: TGTGCCACCAGTGATTCGCAGGGTAGCAATCAGCCCCAGCATTTT
len: 15; v_gene: TRBV9; abundance: many; j_gene: TRBJ2-7; d_gene: -; CDR3aa: CASSAGDYPVYEQYF; CDR3nt: TGTGCCAGCAGCGCAGGGGACTACCCCGTTTACGAGCAGTACTTC
len: 16; v_gene: TRBV7-2; abundance: many; j_gene: TRBJ2-1; d_gene: TRBD2; CDR3aa: CASSSSLAGVYNEQFF; CDR3nt: TGTGCCAGCAGCTCCTCCTTAGCGGGTGTATACAATGAGCAGTTCTTC
len: 15; v_gene: TRBV20-1; abundance: many; j_gene: TRBJ2-3; d_gene: TRBD2; CDR3aa: CSARDPGRARDTQYF; CDR3nt: TGCAGTGCTAGAGACCCCGGGAGGGCACGAGATACGCAGTATTTT
len: 16; v_gene: TRBV18; abundance: -; j_gene: TRBJ2-5; d_gene: -; CDR3aa: CASSPPSGAPLETQYF; CDR3nt: TGTGCCAGCTCACCACCGTCGGGGGCACCCCTGGAGACCCAGTACTTC
len: 15; v_gene: TRBV5-4; abundance: few; j_gene: TRBJ2-1; d_gene: TRBD1; CDR3aa: CASSFGTGIYNEQFF; CDR3nt: TGTGCCAGCAGCTTCGGGACAGGGATCTACAATGAGCAGTTCTTC
len: 13; v_gene: TRBV24-1; abundance: many; j_gene: TRBJ2-1; d_gene: -; CDR3aa: CATSGIGANEQFF; CDR3nt: TGTGCCACCAGCGGGATCGGGGCCAATGAGCAGTTCTTC
len: 14; v_gene: TRBV28; abundance: many; j_gene: TRBJ2-7; d_gene: -; CDR3aa: CASTRTGDSYEQYF; CDR3nt: TGTGCCAGCACCAGGACTGGCGACTCCTACGAGCAGTACTTC
len: 19; v_gene: TRBV5-4; abundance: few; j_gene: TRBJ2-1; d_gene: TRBD2; CDR3aa: CASSPGLAGGSGFYNEQFF; CDR3nt: TGTGCCAGCAGCCCGGGACTAGCGGGTGGTAGTGGGTTCTACAATGAGCAGTTCTTC
len: 13; v_gene: TRBV29-1; abundance: many; j_gene: TRBJ2-4; d_gene: -; CDR3aa: CSAMGRSVNIQYF; CDR3nt: TGCAGCGCCATGGGACGGTCGGTAAACATTCAGTACTTC
len: 14; v_gene: TRBV9; abundance: -; j_gene: TRBJ2-3; d_gene: -; CDR3aa: CASSVEAGSDTQYF; CDR3nt: TGTGCCAGCAGCGTAGAAGCGGGTTCAGATACGCAGTATTTT
len: 14; v_gene: TRBV2; abundance: many; j_gene: TRBJ2-3; d_gene: -; CDR3aa: CASTPTYSTDTQYF; CDR3nt: TGTGCCAGCACTCCGACTTATTCCACAGATACGCAGTATTTT
len: 10; v_gene: TRBV29-1; abundance: many; j_gene: TRBJ2-1; d_gene: -; CDR3aa: CIAVIDEQFF; CDR3nt: TGCATCGCTGTCATCGATGAGCAGTTCTTC
len: 15; v_gene: TRBV10-1; abundance: few; j_gene: TRBJ2-1; d_gene: -; CDR3aa: CASSERSDPGNEQFF; CDR3nt: TGCGCCAGCAGTGAGAGGTCCGACCCTGGCAATGAGCAGTTCTTC